This T cell receptor beta chain was profiled in a study of cytomegalovirus exposure and HLA in healthy donors. Study in general: An early data release held 70 million to 90 million unique TCRs from HLA-typed donors.

Concerning this clone itself: Antigen specificity is unknown.

Study findings and constraints: Beyond CMV serostatus, there was no information to go on about immune exposure.

The CDR3 has 15 amino acids. In germline, CDR1 is SGHRS, CDR2 YFSETQ. V was shortened by 0 bases and J by 5 bases, with 14 bases between the two germline ends. Primers for the PCR totalled 60 Vbeta and 13 Jbeta. TCRdb keeps only in-frame clones here, not all; method: immunoSEQ multiplex PCR. Of about 150,000 clones in the sample, roughly 66% were seen once. This chain joins TRBV5-1 and TRBJ1-1, with D unresolved. The sequencing input was PBMCs. This clonotype was obtained from a woman between 18 and 30 years old in good health and CMV-seronegative. Here the CDR3 reads CASSLEGSGSTEAFF. The CDR3 bases are TGCGCCAGCAGCTTGGAGGGCTCGGGGTCGACTGAAGCTTTCTTT.